Reported below is one T cell receptor (beta chain). The sample holds many counts of this clonotype. Its antigen is unknown. No much larger clonotype is one base removed from it; base qualities were not supplied. This sample was taken from a study of T cells in Graves' hyperthyroidism and ophthalmopathy (dated by TCRdb to about 2019). Some background on the complete study: Peripheral blood samples were taken at the time of initial diagnosis, prior to any treatment. A discovery cohort of about a hundred patients, about 43 with Graves' ophthalmopathy and fewer than 65 with stable Graves' hyperthyroidism, was used to find distinguishing TCR V-J signatures. Prospective prediction of ophthalmopathy was tested in an independent validation cohort of about 19 hyperthyroidism patients and 15 to 17 patients who later progressed to ophthalmopathy. The 100 or so discovery patients were divided at random into training and test sets in a 7:3 ratio. In more than 5 Graves' hyperthyroidism patients, the study also compared T-cell repertoires from thyroid tissue with T-cell repertoires from blood. After sampling, hyperthyroidism patients received methimazole starting at 30 mg daily, and ophthalmopathy patients received high-dose intravenous methylprednisolone. TCR Vbeta CDR3 sequencing of some 140 peripheral blood samples (more than 40 ophthalmopathy, 75 to 85 hyperthyroidism and roughly 17 progressor patients) is reported in the paper.

Stable Graves' hyperthyroidism was defined as the absence of progression to ophthalmopathy over 18 months of follow-up. Hyperthyroidism patients were newly diagnosed, had a disease duration of under 2 months, and were aged 18 to 65 years. Exclusion was applied to patients with uncontrolled infections, other autoimmune diseases, pregnancy or lactation. Diagnoses relied on clinical symptoms, serum thyroxine and TRAb, thyroid ultrasound and orbital computed tomography. PBMCs were isolated from about 9 ml of fresh peripheral blood by Ficoll-Paque density gradient centrifugation. Trizol reagent was used to extract total RNA, and RNA quality was then checked on an Agilent 2100 Bioanalyzer. The TCR beta CDR3 regions were amplified from RNA transcripts. A first-round RT-PCR of the TCR CDR3 used the HTBI primer set with the Qiagen OneStep RT-PCR kit. A second multiplex PCR round built the libraries, followed by size selection and purification. The libraries were sequenced on an Illumina HiSeq2000 using paired-end 100 bp reads. Processing in the source paper ran as follows. SOAPnuke was used to process the raw data, removing reads that contained adapters or uncalled bases, had a mean Phred below 15, or lacked an exact match to the constant primer or identifier. High-quality paired reads were merged using COPE v1.2.5, and each unique nucleotide sequence was defined as a clonotype. Clonotypes were aligned to IMGT TRBV, TRBD and TRBJ reference segments using MiTCR v1.1. The analysis was restricted to V-J combinations with a frequency above 0.0001, which together covered 99% to 99.2% of the repertoires. The TCS score was defined as F50 (clonal expansion) divided by E x V (chaos), with BLOSUM62-based TCRdist calculated between CDR3 peptides within each V-J. Welch's t-statistics and random forest reduced 500 to 550 V-J features to 10 to 15, which were used in a naive Bayes classifier (R e1071). The raw public reads went through TCRdb reprocessing: fastp at Q25, MiXCR clone calling, in-frame beta chains kept. One record per CDR3 amino acid sequence lists the most common genes and DNA. It is TCRdb's table, rather than the study itself, that gives the V and J calls and clone size. Within this sample are some 720,000 distinct CDR3 sequences, with 16% of them counted one time only. Clones ranked in the top ten supply about 8.4% of the sample.

Broad study findings and their caveats: A model built on a 13 V-J signature distinguished ophthalmopathy from stable hyperthyroidism, reaching 85% to 90% sensitivity and about 81% specificity in cross-validation and 80%/75% in testing. No statistical method was used to set the sample size in advance, and investigators knew the group allocation. Most expanded thyroid clonotypes (frequency above 0.001) were also detected in blood, suggesting blood repertoires may reflect thyroid immune responses. In validation, the model predicted progression to ophthalmopathy a median of about 5.9 months before onset, with roughly 70% sensitivity and about 75% specificity.

The TCR comes from a man aged 18 to 30 with Graves' hyperthyroidism. The sample taken for sequencing was blood.

The DNA sequence is TGTGCCAGCAGTCGAGGGGTTACAACTAATGAAAAACTGTTTTTT. Translated, it reads CASSRGVTTNEKLFF. The V and J segments used are TRBV11-1 and TRBJ1-4; 5 matching bases give a weak D call of TRBD1. V is shortened by 6 bases, J by 0 bases, and the region joining them spans 11 bases. Sequences SGHAT (CDR1) and FQDESV (CDR2) are obtained from the germline V gene (reference sequence). The CDR3 covers 15 residues, taking in both the cysteine and the phenylalanine. Only the CDR3 DNA stays, 45 bases, in frame from base 1.